Below, 32 T cell receptor beta chains from the same sample are listed, as sequenced in a study of CD8+CD57+ T cells in acquired aplastic anemia listed by TCRdb under 2018. The run used an Illumina HiSeq 2000. Genomic DNA served as template for TCR beta VDJ combination and CDR3 sequence profiling. The raw public data were reprocessed by TCRdb itself: fastp quality trimming at Q25, MiXCR clonotype calling, in-frame beta chains only. Identical CDR3 proteins give one entry, which carries the most common genes and DNA. Recorded for this sample are some 220,000 distinct CDR3 sequences; 30% to 40% of them occurred a single time. Clones ranked in the top ten supply around 1.1% of the sample. Sequencing used sorted CD4+, CD8+, or CD8+CD57+ T cells (not recorded which) from PBMCs. These receptors all come from a human donor in good health, serving as a control.

This clonotype was counted at least ten times. The CDR3 DNA follows: TGTGCCAGTAGTCGCCTCGGAGAGGGCTGGGGCCAAGAGACCCAGTACTTC. Amino acids: CASSRLGEGWGQETQYF. The chain has TRBV19 and TRBJ2-5, with D possibly being TRBD2 (5 bases). V was clipped by 5 bases and J by 1 base, with 20 bases between them. The CDR3 has 17 residues. Germline V CDR1 and CDR2: LNHDA, SQIVND (reference sequence).

The rearrangement links TRBV3-1 to TRBJ2-7; D remains ambiguous. Trimming took 1 base from V and 2 from J, leaving 12 bases between them. The CDR3 length is 15 residues. Germline V gives CDR1 LGHDT, CDR2 YNNKEL (reference sequence). The CDR3 spells CASSQVIGSTYEQYF. The CDR3, as DNA: TGTGCCAGCAGCCAAGTAATAGGATCCACCTACGAGCAGTACTTC.

This clonotype was recorded many times. V gene TRBV12-3 or TRBV12-4 combines with J gene TRBJ1-2, with no clear D. The CDR3 length is 15 residues. Between the trimmed V and J ends, which lost 4 bases and 0 bases, there was a span of 12 bases. CDR3 bases: TGTGCCAGCAGTTCCTCCCGTGGGTCTAACTATGGCTACACCTTC. It encodes CASSSSRGSNYGYTF.

This chain uses TRBV6-1 with TRBJ2-3; D is perhaps TRBD2 (6 bases). Germline V gene sequence: CDR1 MNHNS, CDR2 SASEGT. The CDR3 contains 12 residues. The V gene lost 6 bases and the J gene lost 4 bases, with 8 bases spanning the gap. The CDR3 DNA reads as TGTGCCAGCAGGACTAGTTCAGATACGCAGTATTTT. Its translation is CASRTSSDTQYF.

This clonotype has only one observation. This rearrangement joins TRBV10-3 to TRBJ1-2; 7 bases agree with TRBD1. V lost 10 bases, J lost 2 bases, and 16 bases stayed unmatched. Germline-derived CDR1 and CDR2 are ENHRY and SYGVKD. The CDR3 contains 16 residues. This chain's CDR3 is CATSKWAQTGNYGYTF. DNA for the CDR3: TGTGCCACGTCAAAATGGGCACAGACAGGGAACTATGGCTACACCTTC.

This clonotype came up a few times. The J gene is TRBJ2-5, the V gene TRBV3-1, with 7 bases identical to TRBD2. The trim removed 0 bases at V and 3 bases at J, leaving 16 bases unmatched. This CDR3 contains 19 residues. Germline-derived CDR1 and CDR2 are LGHDT and YNNKEL (reference sequence). This CDR3 reads CASSQELWRGLRPKETQYF. The CDR3 nucleotides read TGTGCCAGCAGCCAAGAGTTGTGGCGGGGGTTGAGACCGAAAGAGACCCAGTACTTC.

This clonotype was found a few times. The CDR3 does not close with the conserved phenylalanine or tryptophan, likely indicating a read error. The chain's CDR3 is CASTSDRGVNEAFL. DNA of the CDR3: TGTGCCAGCACCTCAGACAGGGGAGTTAATGAAGCTTTCCTT. This chain joins TRBV4-2 and TRBJ1-1; 8 nucleotides align to TRBD1. The CDR3 has 14 amino acids. The germline V gene has CDR1 LGHNA and CDR2 YNFKEQ. Unmatched junction bases numbered 11, after V lost 7 bases and J lost 7 bases.

The rearrangement uses TRBV29-1 and TRBJ2-5, with 15 bases aligning to TRBD2. V lost 7 bases and J lost 5; bases outside the gene matches: 8. The CDR3 consists of 15 residues. Germline V gene data show CDR1 as SQVTM and CDR2 as ANQGSEA. This CDR3 is CSGKRGLAGGETQYF. For the CDR3, the DNA is TGCAGCGGCAAAAGGGGACTAGCGGGAGGCGAGACCCAGTACTTC.

The CDR3 sequence: CASSPGPVEQYF. The CDR3, as DNA: TGTGCCAGCTCACCCGGGCCCGTCGAGCAGTACTTC. V and J are TRBV18 and TRBJ2-7; D unresolved. V was pared by 3 bases and J by 6 bases, with 9 bases between. CDR3 length equals 12 residues. Per the germline V gene, CDR1 is KGHSH and CDR2 is LQKENI.

The chain joins TRBV20-1 to TRBJ1-5; 9 bases match TRBD1. This CDR3 contains 15 residues. V dropped 3 bases and J dropped 9; count of bases not matched to a gene: 12. CDR1 is DFQATT and CDR2 is SNEGSKA in the germline V gene (reference sequence). CDR3 DNA sequence: TGCAGTGCTAGCTTCGACGGGACAGGGACCCGGCCCCAGCATTTT. Protein product: CSASFDGTGTRPQHF.

This clonotype was observed a few times. The chain recombines TRBV3-1 with TRBJ2-2; no clear D gene. The V and J ends lost 3 bases and 4 bases respectively, with 0 bases between them. The germline V gene encodes CDR1 LGHDT and CDR2 YNNKEL (reference sequence). CDR3 length equals 11 residues. DNA for the CDR3: TGTGCCAGCAGCCACACCGGGGAGCTGTTTTTT. Its protein is CASSHTGELFF.

V is TRBV27 and J is TRBJ1-1, with D perhaps TRBD1 (5 bases). V was cut by 7 bases and J by 4 bases, with 22 bases left in between. The CDR3 contains 16 residues. Looked up from germline, CDR1 is MNHEY and CDR2 is SMNVEV (reference sequence). Here the CDR3 reads CASNHFLGRGGTEAFF. The CDR3 DNA reads as TGTGCCAGCAACCACTTTCTGGGACGCGGAGGCACTGAAGCTTTCTTT.

This clonotype was counted ten times or more. This chain uses TRBV7-9 with TRBJ2-3; D call uncertain. CDR3 length equals 15 residues. The V end was cut by 4 bases, the J end by 6 bases, with 17 bases between. Germline loops: CDR1 SEHNR, CDR2 FQNEAQ (reference sequence). The DNA of the CDR3 is TGTGCCAGCAGCTCAACCACCCTTAAAGCGGATACGCAGTATTTT. Protein: CASSSTTLKADTQYF.

This clonotype came up many times. The V call is TRBV2, the J call TRBJ2-6, with no clear D. Germline values: CDR1 SNHLY, CDR2 FYNNEI. The V gene lost 5 bases and the J gene lost 0 bases, with 17 bases spanning the gap. This CDR3 has 18 residues. The chain's CDR3 is CASSRLVVHLSGANVLTF. CDR3 bases: TGTGCCAGCAGTCGCCTAGTTGTACACCTCTCTGGGGCCAACGTCCTGACTTTC. Full variable domain (rest looked up from reference TRBV2 and TRBJ2-6): EPEVTQTPSHQVTQMGQEVILRCVPISNHLYFYWYRQILGQKVEFLVSFYNNEISEKSEIFDDQFSVERPDGSNFTLKIRSTKLEDSAMYFCASSRLVVHLSGANVLTFGAGSRLTVL.

This clonotype appeared once. A much bigger clone sits one base away, suggesting this may be a read error. The conserved phenylalanine or tryptophan is not found at the CDR3 terminus, so this likely reflects a read error. The rearrangement links TRBV14 to TRBJ1-2; D unresolved. The germline gives CDR1 SGHDN, CDR2 FVKESK. The germline V and J ends were trimmed by 3 bases and 0 bases, with 5 bases remaining between them. The CDR3 extends over 13 amino acids. CDR3 loop: CASSQRPNYGYTL. CDR3 DNA sequence: TGTGCCAGCAGCCAGAGACCTAACTATGGCTACACCCTC.

Of note for this clonotype: One base away lies a much larger clone, so this may be a sequencing read error. The V gene is TRBV20-1, the J gene TRBJ2-7; 8 nucleotides line up with TRBD2. Germline V gives CDR1 DFQATT, CDR2 SNEGSKA (reference sequence). Unmatched junction bases numbered 8, after V lost 1 base and J lost 0 bases. The CDR3 sequence is 16 residues long. DNA for the CDR3: TGCAGTGCTAGAGGGCCAGCGGGGGCTCCCTCCTACGAGCAGTACTTC. Protein product: CSARGPAGAPSYEQYF.

CDR3 loop: CASSILAGAYEQYF. The CDR3 DNA follows: TGTGCCAGCAGCATACTAGCGGGAGCATACGAGCAGTACTTC. The chain carries TRBV7-3 and TRBJ2-7; TRBD2 aligns across 11 bases. CDR1 and CDR2 (germline): SGHTA, FQGTGA. The CDR3 has 14 residues. V was pared by 5 bases and J by 4 bases, with 4 bases of the junction left unmatched.

This clonotype was seen ten or more times. This chain connects TRBV9 to TRBJ2-2; D remains ambiguous. CDR1 is SGDLS, CDR2 YYNGEE, per germline. This CDR3 is 15 amino acids long. The V and J ends lost 2 bases and 1 base respectively, with 9 bases between them. CDR3 sequence reads: CASSVVSRNTGELFF. In nucleotides, the CDR3 is TGTGCCAGCAGCGTTGTCAGCAGGAACACCGGGGAGCTGTTTTTT.

The sample holds a few counts of this clonotype. As DNA, the CDR3 is TGTGCCAGCAGCGTAACCGGGACAGGGTACAATGAGCAGTTCTTC. Translated: CASSVTGTGYNEQFF. This chain links TRBV9 with TRBJ2-1; TRBD1 matches at 9 bases. Germline V gene lookup returns CDR1 SGDLS and CDR2 YYNGEE. Germline trimming cut 1 base from V and 4 bases from J; bases unmatched to any gene: 3. The CDR3 is made up of 15 amino acids.

There are a few counts of this clonotype. This may be a read error: a much more frequent sequence differs by one nucleotide. The CDR3, as DNA: TGTGCCAGCAGTTTCGTAGTACGATCCAACTATGGCTACGCCTTC. This sequence encodes CASSFVVRSNYGYAF. J is TRBJ1-2 and V is TRBV2; no firm D call. The CDR3 is made up of 15 amino acids. Per the germline V gene, CDR1 is SNHLY and CDR2 is FYNNEI.

This clonotype was observed many times. The chain recombines TRBV2 with TRBJ1-6, with a weak D call TRBD1 (5 bases). There are 14 residues in the CDR3. Germline CDR1 reads SNHLY; CDR2 reads FYNNEI. V lost 6 bases and J lost 5, with 11 bases in between. The CDR3 DNA reads TGTGCCAGCAGCCCCCGGGGGAATAATTCACCCCTCCACTTT. Translated: CASSPRGNNSPLHF. Combining the CDR3 with reference TRBV2 and TRBJ1-6 gives the whole variable domain EPEVTQTPSHQVTQMGQEVILRCVPISNHLYFYWYRQILGQKVEFLVSFYNNEISEKSEIFDDQFSVERPDGSNFTLKIRSTKLEDSAMYFCASSPRGNNSPLHFGNGTRLTVT.

This clonotype was detected many times. This chain links TRBV2 with TRBJ1-1; D not certain. The germline V gene encodes CDR1 SNHLY and CDR2 FYNNEI. V dropped 6 bases and J dropped 6 bases, with 14 bases sitting between them. The CDR3 length is 13 residues. CDR3 sequence: CASRRTWEAEAFF. CDR3 nucleotide sequence: TGTGCCAGCAGGAGAACGTGGGAGGCTGAAGCTTTCTTT. The full variable domain, completed using reference TRBV2 and TRBJ1-1, is EPEVTQTPSHQVTQMGQEVILRCVPISNHLYFYWYRQILGQKVEFLVSFYNNEISEKSEIFDDQFSVERPDGSNFTLKIRSTKLEDSAMYFCASRRTWEAEAFFGQGTRLTVV.

The chain uses TRBV29-1 and TRBJ1-2; possibly TRBD1 for D (5 bases). This CDR3 region has 12 residues. Deletions cut 6 bases from V and 4 bases from J, with 12 bases between. CDR1 is SQVTM, CDR2 ANQGSEA, per germline. CDR3 region: CSVREGSYGYTF. CDR3 in DNA: TGCAGCGTCCGGGAGGGGAGCTATGGCTACACCTTC.

The chain has TRBV2 and TRBJ2-2; no clear D gene. The germline V gene has CDR1 SNHLY and CDR2 FYNNEI. The CDR3 is 14 amino acids. Between the trimmed V and J ends, which lost 7 bases and 1 base, there was a span of 10 bases. This chain's CDR3 is CASKLRLNTGELFF. In nucleotides, the CDR3 is TGTGCCAGCAAACTTCGCCTGAACACCGGGGAGCTGTTTTTT.

With regard to this clonotype: One base away lies a much larger clone, so this may be a sequencing read error. The rearrangement uses TRBV9 and TRBJ2-7; 7 bases are a match to TRBD2. The germline gives CDR1 SGDLS, CDR2 YYNGEE. Trimming took 3 bases from V and 2 from J; bases not matched to a gene: 8. The CDR3 has 15 residues. Written as DNA, the CDR3 is TGTGCCAGCAGCGAGGGGACTAACGGGACCTACGAGCAGTACTTC. This encodes CASSEGTNGTYEQYF. Full variable domain (missing parts from reference TRBV9 and TRBJ2-7): DSGVTQTPKHLITATGQRVTLRCSPRSGDLSVYWYQQSLDQGLQFLIQYYNGEERAKGNILERFSAQQFPDLHSELNLSSLELGDSALYFCASSEGTNGTYEQYFGPGTRLTVT.

This clonotype was counted many times. The chain is built from TRBV11-2 and TRBJ2-7; 7 nucleotides line up with TRBD2. This CDR3 comprises 13 residues. Germline-derived CDR1 and CDR2 are SGHAT and FQNNGV. V dropped 5 bases and J dropped 8; count of bases not matched to a gene: 9. This CDR3 is CASSLAGVDKQYF. The DNA for the CDR3 is TGTGCCAGCAGCCTGGCGGGGGTTGATAAGCAGTACTTC. The full variable domain, completed using reference TRBV11-2 and TRBJ2-7, is EAGVAQSPRYKIIEKRQSVAFWCNPISGHATLYWYQQILGQGPKLLIQFQNNGVVDDSQLPKDRFSAERLKGVDSTLKIQPAKLEDSAVYLCASSLAGVDKQYFGPGTRLTVT.

The chain combines TRBV20-1 with TRBJ2-3, with 8 nucleotides matching TRBD2. V lost 3 bases and J lost 6; bases outside the gene matches: 8. This CDR3 is 14 amino acids long. The germline gives CDR1 DFQATT, CDR2 SNEGSKA (reference sequence). CDR3 in DNA: TGCAGTGCTAGCACTAGCGGAGGAGGGGATACGCAGTATTTT. It codes for CSASTSGGGDTQYF.

This chain connects TRBV2 to TRBJ2-1, with a possible D match to TRBD2 (5 bases). The V gene lost 6 bases and the J gene lost 12 bases, with 18 bases spanning the gap. The CDR3 sequence is 13 residues long. CDR1 and CDR2 (germline): SNHLY, FYNNEI. The CDR3 region has the DNA TGTGCCAGCAGCCCAGTGGGCCAGGACTCGCAGTTCTTC. The encoded protein is CASSPVGQDSQFF.

The chain uses TRBV10-3 and TRBJ1-5; a weak D match, TRBD1 (6 bases). The V gene lost 2 bases and the J gene lost 6 bases, with 14 bases spanning the gap. Germline V CDR1 and CDR2: ENHRY, SYGVKD. The length of the CDR3 is 15 residues. In DNA form, the CDR3 reads TGTGCCATCAGTGAGCACAGGGAGAGGGCTCAGCCCCAGCATTTT. Amino acid sequence: CAISEHRERAQPQHF.

This clonotype was observed many times. The CDR3 DNA sequence: TGCAGTGCTAAATTAGCGCCGAACACTGAAGCTTTCTTT. Translated, it gives CSAKLAPNTEAFF. This chain uses TRBV20-1 with TRBJ1-1; D unresolved. This CDR3 spans 13 amino acids. Per germline, CDR1 DFQATT and CDR2 SNEGSKA (reference sequence). V lost 4 bases, J lost 1 base, and 10 bases lay in between.

A few counts support this clonotype. The J gene is TRBJ1-1, the V gene TRBV7-2, with D hard to call. Germline V gives CDR1 SGHTA, CDR2 FQGNSA. The V end was cut by 0 bases, the J end by 7 bases, with 6 bases between. The CDR3 has 12 amino acids. The CDR3 sequence: CASSLAQLEAFF. For the CDR3, the DNA is TGTGCCAGCAGCTTAGCCCAGCTTGAAGCTTTCTTT.

This clonotype was seen ten or more times. V usage is TRBV19 and J usage is TRBJ1-2; D not certain. Germline V lookup: CDR1 LNHDA, CDR2 SQIVND (reference sequence). Trimming removed 10 bases from V and 0 bases from J, with 0 bases in between. The CDR3 length is 9 residues. The chain's CDR3 is CATNYGYTF. The CDR3 DNA reads TGTGCCACTAACTATGGCTACACCTTC.